This T cell receptor (beta chain) came from a study of T cells after yellow fever vaccination. CDR1 MDHEN and CDR2 SYDVKM come from the germline V gene. V was pared by 5 bases and J by 6 bases, with 12 bases of the junction left unmatched. There are 16 residues in the CDR3. A universal primer site and UMIs were added as TCR cDNA was made by 5'RACE template switching. TCRdb redid the calling of the 5' RACE reads with MiXCR, one entry per CDR3 protein. Among a few hundred thousand distinct CDR3 sequences listed, about 7% were seen once. This clonotype was recorded at least ten times. The sequencing used CD4+ T cells sorted from PBMCs, collected on the day of the yellow fever booster vaccination. This clonotype originated in a young man who received the YFV17D yellow fever vaccine. The gene calls are TRBV28 and TRBJ1-2; TRBD1 matches 10 bases. This CDR3 is CASSPITGQGTDGYTF. CDR3 DNA sequence: TGTGCCAGCAGTCCTATTACGGGACAGGGGACGGATGGCTACACCTTC.